This TCR beta chain was observed in a study of T cells in Graves' hyperthyroidism and ophthalmopathy. The V gene's germline CDR1 is SGHAT and CDR2 FQDESV (reference sequence). The CDR3 covers 17 residues. Amplification yielded TCR beta CDR3 regions, with RNA transcripts as the source. TCR CDR3 regions were first amplified by RT-PCR with HTBI primers. TCRdb independently ran MiXCR on the multiplex PCR reads; one entry per CDR3 protein. The sample records about 270,000 distinct CDR3 sequences, 22% being singletons. On this clonotype: One end of the junction varies from germline; a read error may be responsible.

Sequenced sample: blood. The sequence derives from a man between 25 and 39 years old with Graves' ophthalmopathy. V usage is TRBV11-1 and J usage is TRBJ2-3; D is unresolved. The CDR3 is CPSSFGPLSSSTDTQYF. The CDR3 nucleotides are TGTCCCAGCAGCTTCGGGCCACTTTCGTCCTCCACAGATACGCAGTATTTT. Variable domain in full (rest from reference TRBV11-1 and TRBJ2-3): EAEVAQSPRYKITEKSQAVAFWCDPISGHATLYWYRQILGQGPELLVQFQDESVVDDSQLPKDRFSAERLKGVDSTLKIQPAELGDSAMYLCPSSFGPLSSSTDTQYFGPGTRLTVL.